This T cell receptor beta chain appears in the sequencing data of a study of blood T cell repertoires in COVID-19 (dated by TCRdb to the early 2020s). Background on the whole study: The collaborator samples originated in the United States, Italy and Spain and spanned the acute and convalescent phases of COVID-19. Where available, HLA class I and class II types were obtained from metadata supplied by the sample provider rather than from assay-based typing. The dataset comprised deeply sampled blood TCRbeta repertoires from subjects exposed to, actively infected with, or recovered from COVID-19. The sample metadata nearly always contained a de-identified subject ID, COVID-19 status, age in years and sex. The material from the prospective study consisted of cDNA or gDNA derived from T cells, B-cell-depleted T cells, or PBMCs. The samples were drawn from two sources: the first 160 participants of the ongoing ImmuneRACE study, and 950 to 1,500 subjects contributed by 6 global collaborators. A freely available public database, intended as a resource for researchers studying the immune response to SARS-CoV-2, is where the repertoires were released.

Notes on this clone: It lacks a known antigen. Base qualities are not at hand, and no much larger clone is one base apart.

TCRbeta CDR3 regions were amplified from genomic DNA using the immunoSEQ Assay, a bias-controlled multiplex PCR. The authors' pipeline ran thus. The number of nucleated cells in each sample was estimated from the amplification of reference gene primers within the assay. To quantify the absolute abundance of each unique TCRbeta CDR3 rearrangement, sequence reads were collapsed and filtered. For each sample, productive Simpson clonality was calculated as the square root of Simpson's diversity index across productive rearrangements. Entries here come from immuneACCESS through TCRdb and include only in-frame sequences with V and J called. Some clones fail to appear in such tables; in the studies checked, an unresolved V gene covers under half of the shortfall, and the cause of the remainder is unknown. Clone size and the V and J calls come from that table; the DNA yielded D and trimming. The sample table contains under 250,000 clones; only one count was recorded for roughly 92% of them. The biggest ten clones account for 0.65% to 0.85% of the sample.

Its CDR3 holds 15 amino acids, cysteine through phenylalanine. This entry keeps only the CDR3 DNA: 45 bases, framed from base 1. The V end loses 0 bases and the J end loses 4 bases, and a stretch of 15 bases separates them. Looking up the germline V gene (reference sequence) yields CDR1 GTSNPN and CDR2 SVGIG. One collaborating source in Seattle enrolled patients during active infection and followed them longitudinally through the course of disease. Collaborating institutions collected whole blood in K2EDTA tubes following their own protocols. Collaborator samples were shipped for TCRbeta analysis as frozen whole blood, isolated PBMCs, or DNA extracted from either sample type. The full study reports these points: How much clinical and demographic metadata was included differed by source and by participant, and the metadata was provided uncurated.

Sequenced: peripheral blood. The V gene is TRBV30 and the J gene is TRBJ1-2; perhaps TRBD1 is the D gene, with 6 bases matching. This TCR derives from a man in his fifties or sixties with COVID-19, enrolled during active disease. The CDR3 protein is CAWSVRGAGGYGYTF. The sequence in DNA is TGTGCCTGGAGTGTACGGGGGGCGGGGGGCTATGGCTACACCTTC.